One T cell receptor (beta chain) is described in this entry. The data belong to a study of blood T cell repertoires in COVID-19. In the study's own analysis: Using reference gene primer amplification, nucleated cell counts were estimated. Libraries were prepared by immunoSEQ multiplex PCR; TCRdb keeps only in-frame clonotypes and omits some of them. For V, J and clone size, that table is used; D and trimming come from the DNA. Of around 70,000 clones in the sample, around 88% were seen once. The germline CDR1 and CDR2 sequences are MGHRA and YSYEKL. This CDR3 has 16 residues. Trimming removed 6 bases from V and 0 bases from J, with 17 bases in between.

The TCR sequence derives from a man aged 55-75 years with acute or convalescent COVID-19. The genes are TRBV4-1 and TRBJ2-5; D may be TRBD1 (5 bases). Sequencing was done on a sample of peripheral blood. The CDR3 nucleotides are TGCGCCAGCAGATCACGACAGCAACTAAACCAAGAGACCCAGTACTTC. The encoded protein is CASRSRQQLNQETQYF.